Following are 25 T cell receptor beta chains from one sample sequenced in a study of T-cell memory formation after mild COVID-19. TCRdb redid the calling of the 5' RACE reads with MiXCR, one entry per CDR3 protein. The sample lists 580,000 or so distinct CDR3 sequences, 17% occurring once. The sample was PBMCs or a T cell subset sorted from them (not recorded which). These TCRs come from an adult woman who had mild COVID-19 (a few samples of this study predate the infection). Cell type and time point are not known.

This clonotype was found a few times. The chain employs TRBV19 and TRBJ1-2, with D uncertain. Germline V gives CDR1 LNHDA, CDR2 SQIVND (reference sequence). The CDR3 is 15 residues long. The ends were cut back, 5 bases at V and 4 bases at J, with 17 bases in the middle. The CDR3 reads CASSYDRLTVYGYTF. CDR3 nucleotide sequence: TGTGCCAGTAGTTATGACCGACTAACAGTCTATGGCTACACCTTC.

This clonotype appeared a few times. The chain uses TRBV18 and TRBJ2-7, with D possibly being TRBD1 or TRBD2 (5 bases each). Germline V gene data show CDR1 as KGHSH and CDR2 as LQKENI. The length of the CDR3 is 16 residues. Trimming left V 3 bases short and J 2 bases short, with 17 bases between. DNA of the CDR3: TGTGCCAGCTCACCCCGGGACCCCCTGGGCACCTACGAGCAGTACTTC. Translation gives CASSPRDPLGTYEQYF.

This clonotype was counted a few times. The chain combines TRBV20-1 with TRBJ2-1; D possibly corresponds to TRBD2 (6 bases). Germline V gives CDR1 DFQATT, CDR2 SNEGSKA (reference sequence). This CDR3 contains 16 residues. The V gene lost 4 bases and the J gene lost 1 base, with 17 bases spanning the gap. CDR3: CSATDGRRISYNEQFF. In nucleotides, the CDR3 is TGCAGTGCTACCGACGGGAGACGGATATCCTACAATGAGCAGTTCTTC.

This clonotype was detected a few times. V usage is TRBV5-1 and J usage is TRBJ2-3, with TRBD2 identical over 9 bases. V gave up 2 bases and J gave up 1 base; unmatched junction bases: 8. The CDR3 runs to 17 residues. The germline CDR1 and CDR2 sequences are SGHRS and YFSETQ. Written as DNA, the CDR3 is TGCGCCAGCAGCTTCCCGGCGGGGGGGCAGCGCACAGATACGCAGTATTTT. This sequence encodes CASSFPAGGQRTDTQYF.

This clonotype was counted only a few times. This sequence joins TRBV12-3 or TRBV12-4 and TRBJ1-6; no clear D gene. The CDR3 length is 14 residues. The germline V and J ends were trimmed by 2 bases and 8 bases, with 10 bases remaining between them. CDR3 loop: CASSLRGTDSPLHF. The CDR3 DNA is TGTGCCAGCAGTTTACGAGGTACCGATTCACCCCTCCACTTT.

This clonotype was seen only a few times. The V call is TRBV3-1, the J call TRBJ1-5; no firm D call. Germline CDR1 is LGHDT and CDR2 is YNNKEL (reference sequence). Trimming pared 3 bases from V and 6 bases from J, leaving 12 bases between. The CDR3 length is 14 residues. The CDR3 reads CASSQRTVGQPQHF. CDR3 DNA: TGTGCCAGCAGCCAGAGAACAGTGGGTCAGCCCCAGCATTTT.

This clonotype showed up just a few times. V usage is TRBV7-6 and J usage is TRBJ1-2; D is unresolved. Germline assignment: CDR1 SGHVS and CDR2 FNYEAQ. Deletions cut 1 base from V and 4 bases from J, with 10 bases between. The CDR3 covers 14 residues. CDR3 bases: TGTGCCAGCAGCTTAGACTCGACCGGCTATGGCTACACCTTC. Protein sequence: CASSLDSTGYGYTF.

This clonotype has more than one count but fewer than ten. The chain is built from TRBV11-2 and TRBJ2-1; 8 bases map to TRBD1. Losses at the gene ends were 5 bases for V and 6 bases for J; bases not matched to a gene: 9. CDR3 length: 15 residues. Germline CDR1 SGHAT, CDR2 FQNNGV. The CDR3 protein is CASSRQGQAGNEQFF. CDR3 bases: TGTGCCAGCAGCCGTCAGGGACAGGCTGGCAATGAGCAGTTCTTC.

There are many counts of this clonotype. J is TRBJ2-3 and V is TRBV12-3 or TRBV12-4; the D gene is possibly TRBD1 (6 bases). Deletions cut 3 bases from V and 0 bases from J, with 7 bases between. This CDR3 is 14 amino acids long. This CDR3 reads CASSFRGSTDTQYF. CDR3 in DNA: TGTGCCAGCAGTTTCAGGGGAAGCACAGATACGCAGTATTTT.

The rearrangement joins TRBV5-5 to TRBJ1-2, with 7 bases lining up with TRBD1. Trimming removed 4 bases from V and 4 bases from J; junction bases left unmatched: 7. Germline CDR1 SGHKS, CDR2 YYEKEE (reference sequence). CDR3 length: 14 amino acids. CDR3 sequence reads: CASSPWDSSYGYTF. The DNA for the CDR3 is TGTGCCAGCAGCCCCTGGGACAGCTCCTATGGCTACACCTTC.

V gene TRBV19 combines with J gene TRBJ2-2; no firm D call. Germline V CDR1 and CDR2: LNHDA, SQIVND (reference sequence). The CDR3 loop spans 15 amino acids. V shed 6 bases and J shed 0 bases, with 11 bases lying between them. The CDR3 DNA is TGTGCCAGTAGCCCATGGGGTCCGAACACCGGGGAGCTGTTTTTT. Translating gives CASSPWGPNTGELFF.

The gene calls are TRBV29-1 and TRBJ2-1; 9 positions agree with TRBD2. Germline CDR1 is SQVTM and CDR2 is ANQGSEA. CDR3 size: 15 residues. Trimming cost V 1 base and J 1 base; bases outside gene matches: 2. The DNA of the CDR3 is TGCAGCGTTGAAGGACTAGCGGAATCCTACAATGAGCAGTTCTTC. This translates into CSVEGLAESYNEQFF.

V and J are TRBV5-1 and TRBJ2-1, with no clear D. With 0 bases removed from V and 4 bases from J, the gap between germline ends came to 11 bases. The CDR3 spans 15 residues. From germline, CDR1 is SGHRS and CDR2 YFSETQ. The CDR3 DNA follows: TGCGCCAGCAGCTTGGAGGGAATTGGGTACAATGAGCAGTTCTTC. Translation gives CASSLEGIGYNEQFF. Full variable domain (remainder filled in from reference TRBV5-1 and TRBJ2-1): KAGVTQTPRYLIKTRGQQVTLSCSPISGHRSVSWYQQTPGQGLQFLFEYFSETQRNKGNFPGRFSGRQFSNSRSEMNVSTLELGDSALYLCASSLEGIGYNEQFFGPGTRLTVL.

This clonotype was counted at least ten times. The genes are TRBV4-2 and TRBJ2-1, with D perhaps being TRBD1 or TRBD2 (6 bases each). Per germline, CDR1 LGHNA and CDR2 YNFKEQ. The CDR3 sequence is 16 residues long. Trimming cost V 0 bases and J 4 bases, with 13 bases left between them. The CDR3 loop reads CASSQENAGQYNEQFF. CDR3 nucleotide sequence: TGTGCCAGCAGCCAAGAGAATGCGGGACAATACAATGAGCAGTTCTTC.

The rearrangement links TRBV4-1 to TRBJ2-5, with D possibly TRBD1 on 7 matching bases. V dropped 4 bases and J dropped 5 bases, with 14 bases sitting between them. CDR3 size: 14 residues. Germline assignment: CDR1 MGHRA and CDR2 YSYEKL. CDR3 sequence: CASSLQTGRETQYF. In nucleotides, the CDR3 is TGCGCCAGCAGCCTTCAGACAGGGAGGGAGACCCAGTACTTC.

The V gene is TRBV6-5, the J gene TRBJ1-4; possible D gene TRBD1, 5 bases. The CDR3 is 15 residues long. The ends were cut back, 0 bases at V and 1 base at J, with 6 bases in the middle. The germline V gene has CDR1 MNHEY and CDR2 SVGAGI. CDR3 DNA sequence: TGTGCCAGCAGTTACTCGGGGGGAACTAATGAAAAACTGTTTTTT. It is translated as CASSYSGGTNEKLFF.

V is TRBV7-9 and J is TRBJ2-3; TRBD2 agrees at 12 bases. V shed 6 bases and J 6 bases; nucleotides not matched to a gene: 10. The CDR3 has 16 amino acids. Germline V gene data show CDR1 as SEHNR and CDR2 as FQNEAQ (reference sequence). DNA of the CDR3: TGTGCCAGCAGTGAGACTAGCGGGGGTGCCCACGATACGCAGTATTTT. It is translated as CASSETSGGAHDTQYF.

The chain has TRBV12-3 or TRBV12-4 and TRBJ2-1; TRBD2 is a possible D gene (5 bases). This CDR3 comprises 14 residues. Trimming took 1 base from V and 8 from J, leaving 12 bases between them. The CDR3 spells CASSLGESRYEQFF. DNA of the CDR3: TGTGCCAGCAGTTTAGGGGAGAGTCGCTATGAGCAGTTCTTC.

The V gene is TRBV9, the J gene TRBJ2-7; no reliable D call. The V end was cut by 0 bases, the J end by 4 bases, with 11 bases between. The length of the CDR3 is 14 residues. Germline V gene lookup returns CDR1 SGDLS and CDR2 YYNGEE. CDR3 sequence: CASSVGNGPYEQYF. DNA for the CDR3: TGTGCCAGCAGCGTAGGTAACGGCCCATACGAGCAGTACTTC.

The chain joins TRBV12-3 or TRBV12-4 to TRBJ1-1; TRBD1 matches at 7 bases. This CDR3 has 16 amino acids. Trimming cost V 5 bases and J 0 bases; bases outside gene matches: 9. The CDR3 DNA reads TGTGCCAGCAGTCCCAGGGGGGTGAGGATGAACACTGAAGCTTTCTTT. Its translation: CASSPRGVRMNTEAFF.

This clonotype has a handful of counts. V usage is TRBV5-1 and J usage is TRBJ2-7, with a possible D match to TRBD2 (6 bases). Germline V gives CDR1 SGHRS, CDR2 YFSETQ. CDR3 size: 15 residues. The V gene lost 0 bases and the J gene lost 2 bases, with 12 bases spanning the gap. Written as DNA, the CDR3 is TGCGCCAGCAGCTTGGGGCAGGGAGGCACCTACGAGCAGTACTTC. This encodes CASSLGQGGTYEQYF.

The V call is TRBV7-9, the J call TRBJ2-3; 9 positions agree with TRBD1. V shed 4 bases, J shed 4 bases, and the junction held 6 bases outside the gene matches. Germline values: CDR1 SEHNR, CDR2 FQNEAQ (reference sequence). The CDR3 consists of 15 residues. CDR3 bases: TGTGCCAGCAGCTCTGGACAGGGGAGGGCAGATACGCAGTATTTT. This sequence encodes CASSSGQGRADTQYF.

For the CDR3, the DNA is TGTGCCAGCAGTTACAGGGACAGACTCGAGCAGTACTTC. The encoded protein is CASSYRDRLEQYF. The V gene is TRBV6-6, the J gene TRBJ2-7, with 7 bases fitting TRBD1. The CDR3 length is 13 residues. Germline lookup yields CDR1 MNHNY and CDR2 SVGAGI (reference sequence). The V and J ends lost 2 bases and 6 bases, in that order; junction bases with no gene match: 4.

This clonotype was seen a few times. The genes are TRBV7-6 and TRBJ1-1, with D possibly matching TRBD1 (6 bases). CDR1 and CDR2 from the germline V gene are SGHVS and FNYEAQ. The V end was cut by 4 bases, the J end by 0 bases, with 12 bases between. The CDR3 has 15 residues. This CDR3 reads CASSSTQGMNTEAFF. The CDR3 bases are TGTGCCAGCAGCTCTACTCAGGGGATGAACACTGAAGCTTTCTTT.

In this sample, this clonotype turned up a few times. The CDR3 here is CSGRDRGETQYF. DNA of the CDR3: TGCAGCGGCCGGGACCGGGGCGAGACCCAGTACTTC. The genes are TRBV29-1 and TRBJ2-5; D may correspond to TRBD1 or TRBD2 (5 bases each). Per germline, CDR1 SQVTM and CDR2 ANQGSEA. The V gene lost 7 bases and the J gene lost 5 bases, with 14 bases spanning the gap. This CDR3 has 12 amino acids.